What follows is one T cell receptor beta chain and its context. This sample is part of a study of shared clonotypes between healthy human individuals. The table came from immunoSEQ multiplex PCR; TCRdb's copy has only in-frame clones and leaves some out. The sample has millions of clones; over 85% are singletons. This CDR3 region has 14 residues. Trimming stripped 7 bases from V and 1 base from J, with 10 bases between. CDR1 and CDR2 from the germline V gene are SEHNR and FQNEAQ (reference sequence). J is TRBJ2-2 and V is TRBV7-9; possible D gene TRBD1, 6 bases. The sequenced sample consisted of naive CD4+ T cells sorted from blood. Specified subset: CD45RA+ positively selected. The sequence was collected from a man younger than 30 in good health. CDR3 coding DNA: TGTGCCAGCATAACGACAGGGAACACCGGGGAGCTGTTTTTT. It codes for CASITTGNTGELFF.